The 16 T cell receptor beta chains presented below share a single source sample, sequenced in a study of T cells after yellow fever vaccination. TCRdb itself ran the 5' RACE reads through MiXCR, one entry per CDR3 protein. Among some 320,000 distinct CDR3 sequences listed, 4.1% were seen once. The sample here was PBMCs, taken 5 days after the yellow fever booster vaccination. All receptors derive from a man aged 18 to 30 who received the YFV17D yellow fever vaccine.

This clonotype was observed a handful of times. The chain recombines TRBV5-6 with TRBJ1-6; D gene ambiguous. Germline values: CDR1 SGHDT, CDR2 YYEEEE. Trimming pared 4 bases from V and 6 bases from J, leaving 17 bases between. The CDR3 is 16 amino acids. Here the CDR3 reads CASSRINPAANSPLHF. The CDR3 coding sequence is TGTGCCAGCAGCAGGATAAACCCGGCGGCTAATTCACCCCTCCACTTT.

In its sample, this clonotype was seen a few times. The chain links TRBV27 to TRBJ1-1, with D possibly TRBD1 on 6 matching bases. The V and J ends lost 3 bases and 10 bases respectively, with 15 bases between them. The germline V gene has CDR1 MNHEY and CDR2 SMNVEV (reference sequence). There are 13 residues in the CDR3. CDR3 nucleotide sequence: TGTGCCAGCAGTTTTGGCGGGGGGCTATTAGCTTTCTTT. It translates to CASSFGGGLLAFF.

This clonotype was seen repeatedly, ten times or more. This sequence joins TRBV10-3 and TRBJ2-4; either TRBD1 or TRBD2 may fit D (6 bases each). The V end lost 11 bases, the J end lost 2 bases, and 13 bases lay between the germline ends. Germline V gene lookup returns CDR1 ENHRY and CDR2 SYGVKD. CDR3 length: 13 amino acids. The chain's CDR3 is CAAKGGTKNIQYF. CDR3 sequence (DNA): TGTGCCGCCAAGGGGGGAACCAAAAACATTCAGTACTTC.

This clonotype came up a few times. The chain has TRBV7-3 and TRBJ2-5; unclear D gene. This CDR3 comprises 13 residues. Trimming took 3 bases from V and 4 from J, leaving 9 bases between them. Germline CDR1 reads SGHTA; CDR2 reads FQGTGA. The CDR3 bases are TGTGCCAGCAGCTTGGAGCTCCTAGAGACCCAGTACTTC. This gives the protein CASSLELLETQYF.

There are many counts of this clonotype. The chain combines TRBV7-9 with TRBJ2-1; D is perhaps TRBD2 (5 bases). V was cut by 2 bases and J by 9 bases, with 14 bases left in between. CDR3 length: 14 amino acids. CDR1 SEHNR and CDR2 FQNEAQ come from the germline V gene (reference sequence). The CDR3 bases are TGTGCCAGCAGCTTATTTCGGGTAGAGGGTGAGCAGTTCTTC. It encodes CASSLFRVEGEQFF.

The chain links TRBV20-1 to TRBJ1-1, with 9 bases identical to TRBD1. Germline lookup yields CDR1 DFQATT and CDR2 SNEGSKA (reference sequence). The CDR3 totals 15 residues. Unmatched junction bases numbered 3, after V lost 0 bases and J lost 1 base. CDR3 DNA: TGCAGTGCTAGAGACCCGGGACAGGGGAACACTGAAGCTTTCTTT. This encodes CSARDPGQGNTEAFF.

This clonotype appeared many times. V is TRBV7-2 and J is TRBJ1-6, with TRBD1 as a possible D gene (5 bases). Germline loops: CDR1 SGHTA, CDR2 FQGNSA. The germline V and J ends were trimmed by 5 bases and 8 bases, with 16 bases remaining between them. This CDR3 is 15 amino acids long. The CDR3 here is CASSPLGREDSPLHF. CDR3 DNA sequence: TGTGCCAGCAGCCCCCTGGGCAGGGAAGATTCACCCCTCCACTTT. Full variable domain (remainder filled in from reference TRBV7-2 and TRBJ1-6): GAGVSQSPSNKVTEKGKDVELRCDPISGHTALYWYRQSLGQGLEFLIYFQGNSAPDKSGLPSDRFSAERTGGSVSTLTIQRTQQEDSAVYLCASSPLGREDSPLHFGNGTRLTVT.

The chain's CDR3 is CASSQDVTGSYEQYF. The CDR3 bases are TGCGCCAGCAGCCAAGATGTTACAGGCTCCTACGAGCAGTACTTC. This rearrangement joins TRBV4-3 to TRBJ2-7, with D possibly TRBD1 on 5 matching bases. Germline V gene lookup returns CDR1 LGHNA and CDR2 YSLEER. This CDR3 is 15 amino acids long. Deletions cut 0 bases from V and 0 bases from J, with 9 bases between.

This clonotype was recorded a few times. This chain links TRBV4-3 with TRBJ1-6; D gene ambiguous. With 4 bases removed from V and 7 bases from J, the gap between germline ends came to 11 bases. CDR1 and CDR2 (germline): LGHNA, YSLEER. This CDR3 has 14 residues. Written as DNA, the CDR3 is TGCGCCAGCAGCCCAGGATGGCCGAATTCACCCCTCCACTTT. Translating gives CASSPGWPNSPLHF.

There are many counts of this clonotype. The gene calls are TRBV6-5 and TRBJ2-3; D is possibly TRBD1 (5 bases). The CDR3 length is 13 residues. Trimming removed 6 bases from V and 0 bases from J, with 7 bases in between. The germline gives CDR1 MNHEY, CDR2 SVGAGI. This CDR3 is CASSHRSTDTQYF. CDR3 nucleotide sequence: TGTGCCAGCAGCCACAGGAGCACAGATACGCAGTATTTT.

The chain recombines TRBV14 with TRBJ2-7, with 9 positions matching TRBD2. The V and J ends lost 3 bases and 0 bases, in that order; junction bases with no gene match: 3. CDR3 length: 15 residues. Germline V gene sequence: CDR1 SGHDN, CDR2 FVKESK. The CDR3 protein is CASSQEAGGSYEQYV. The CDR3 DNA reads as TGTGCCAGCAGCCAGGAAGCGGGGGGCTCCTACGAGCAGTACGTC.

This clonotype was detected a few times. The chain combines TRBV25-1 with TRBJ1-1; tentatively, D is TRBD1 (5 bases). V lost 2 bases and J lost 3, with 16 bases in between. The CDR3 runs 16 residues. Germline V gene data show CDR1 as MGHDK and CDR2 as SYGVNS. CDR3 sequence reads: CASSELAGRGDTEAFF. The CDR3 DNA sequence: TGTGCCAGCAGTGAACTGGCGGGGAGGGGAGACACTGAAGCTTTCTTT.

The CDR3 DNA reads as TGTGCCAGCAGTAGGGGGGGGACAGACTCCTACGAGCAGTACTTC. It encodes CASSRGGTDSYEQYF. This chain joins TRBV6-1 and TRBJ2-7, with D perhaps given as TRBD1 or TRBD2 (7 bases each). This CDR3 spans 15 amino acids. Trimming left V 5 bases short and J 0 bases short, with 14 bases between. Per germline, CDR1 MNHNS and CDR2 SASEGT.

This clonotype was seen ten or more times. The V gene is TRBV3-1, the J gene TRBJ1-5, with 7 bases matching TRBD1. This CDR3 is 14 amino acids long. CDR1 LGHDT and CDR2 YNNKEL come from the germline V gene (reference sequence). Germline trimming cut 4 bases from V and 6 bases from J; bases unmatched to any gene: 6. The CDR3 coding sequence is TGTGCCAGCAGCCGTCAGACAGGGAGTCAGCCCCAGCATTTT. Translating it yields CASSRQTGSQPQHF.

This clonotype has just a few counts. This chain links TRBV6-6 with TRBJ1-2, with D possibly being TRBD1 (6 bases). Germline CDR1 reads MNHNY; CDR2 reads SVGAGI (reference sequence). The CDR3 runs to 13 residues. With 7 bases removed from V and 8 bases from J, the gap between germline ends came to 17 bases. The CDR3 nucleotides are TGTGCCAGCACCCCCGCGGGGGGCCGCGGCTACACCTTC. Translation: CASTPAGGRGYTF.

This clonotype came up a few times. The rearrangement joins TRBV4-2 to TRBJ2-2; D not resolved. The CDR3 is made up of 16 amino acids. V lost 1 base, J lost 2 bases, and 11 bases lay in between. The V gene's germline CDR1 is LGHNA and CDR2 YNFKEQ. For the CDR3, the DNA is TGTGCCAGCAGCCAAGGGTGGCAGAGCAACACCGGGGAGCTGTTTTTT. It encodes CASSQGWQSNTGELFF.